The 25 T cell receptor beta chains below were found in one sample sequenced in a study of blood T cells in healthy people across ages. The second PCR ran roughly 6 to 11 cycles with a sample-barcoded 5' primer and J-beta primers. TCRdb processed the 5' RACE reads anew with MiXCR; each CDR3 protein has one entry. The sample includes nearly 1 million distinct CDR3 sequences, just over 50% of them seen just once. The sequenced material came from blood. The receptors shown here come from a woman aged 55-75 years in good health.

In this sample, this clonotype turned up a few times. This chain joins TRBV12-3 or TRBV12-4 and TRBJ2-3, with TRBD2 matching 8 bases. The CDR3 is 17 residues long. With V trimmed by 3 bases and J by 0 bases, 8 bases remained unmatched. Here the CDR3 DNA reads TGTGCCAGCAGTTTGGCGGGAGGATGGGATAGCACAGATACGCAGTATTTT. It encodes CASSLAGGWDSTDTQYF.

V gene TRBV5-1 combines with J gene TRBJ2-3; D remains ambiguous. Germline CDR1 SGHRS, CDR2 YFSETQ. CDR3 length: 14 amino acids. V gave up 3 bases and J gave up 0 bases, with 8 bases separating them. In DNA form, the CDR3 reads TGCGCCAGCAGCTCCGCTGCTAGCACAGATACGCAGTATTTT. This encodes CASSSAASTDTQYF. Drawing the rest from reference TRBV5-1 and TRBJ2-3, the complete variable domain is KAGVTQTPRYLIKTRGQQVTLSCSPISGHRSVSWYQQTPGQGLQFLFEYFSETQRNKGNFPGRFSGRQFSNSRSEMNVSTLELGDSALYLCASSSAASTDTQYFGPGTRLTVL.

The rearrangement joins TRBV14 to TRBJ2-1; D might be TRBD2 (6 bases). From germline, CDR1 is SGHDN and CDR2 FVKESK. V was clipped by 5 bases and J by 4 bases, with 18 bases between them. There are 16 residues in the CDR3. CDR3: CASSTRPGGVYNEQFF. As DNA, the CDR3 is TGTGCCAGCAGCACGCGACCCGGAGGGGTTTACAATGAGCAGTTCTTC. The variable domain in full, completed from reference TRBV14 and TRBJ2-1, reads EAGVTQFPSHSVIEKGQTVTLRCDPISGHDNLYWYRRVMGKEIKFLLHFVKESKQDESGMPNNRFLAERTGGTYSTLKVQPAELEDSGVYFCASSTRPGGVYNEQFFGPGTRLTVL.

This clonotype was seen more than once but under ten times. V is TRBV2 and J is TRBJ1-5; D uncertain. V was pared by 6 bases and J by 5 bases, with 11 bases between. Germline V CDR1 and CDR2: SNHLY, FYNNEI. CDR3 length: 13 amino acids. The CDR3 sequence is CASSRSVHQPQHF. The CDR3, as DNA: TGTGCCAGCAGCAGGTCGGTCCATCAGCCCCAGCATTTT.

J is TRBJ2-3 and V is TRBV20-1, with TRBD2 identical over 12 bases. With 3 bases clipped from V and 8 bases from J, the junction kept 9 bases outside the gene matches. The CDR3 spans 15 residues. Germline lookup yields CDR1 DFQATT and CDR2 SNEGSKA (reference sequence). The DNA for the CDR3 is TGCAGTGCTAGCCTAGCGGGAGGGCCTTTGGGTACGCAGTATTTT. Its translation is CSASLAGGPLGTQYF.

V is TRBV7-8 and J is TRBJ2-7; D not resolved. V was shortened by 3 bases and J by 5 bases, with 14 bases between the two germline ends. CDR1 SGHVS and CDR2 FQNEAQ come from the germline V gene. This CDR3 region has 14 residues. The CDR3 DNA reads as TGTGCCAGCAGCTTCACGGAGATGGAGCACGAGCAGTACTTC. This sequence encodes CASSFTEMEHEQYF.

The V call is TRBV4-1, the J call TRBJ2-6; D not certain. Germline lookup yields CDR1 MGHRA and CDR2 YSYEKL. The CDR3 is 17 amino acids. Deletions cut 0 bases from V and 0 bases from J, with 9 bases between. CDR3 loop: CASSQDAGSSGANVLTF. The CDR3 DNA is TGCGCCAGCAGCCAAGACGCAGGTAGCTCTGGGGCCAACGTCCTGACTTTC.

This clonotype has just a few counts. CDR3 bases: TGTGCCAGGGGACAGGGAAAGTTCGAGCAGTACTTC. It codes for CARGQGKFEQYF. The V gene is TRBV2, the J gene TRBJ2-7, with 9 positions matching TRBD1. The CDR3 is 12 residues long. Unmatched junction bases numbered 6, after V lost 9 bases and J lost 6 bases. CDR1 is SNHLY, CDR2 FYNNEI, per germline.

This chain joins TRBV20-1 and TRBJ2-7; D is unresolved. The CDR3 length is 12 residues. Germline CDR1 is DFQATT and CDR2 is SNEGSKA (reference sequence). Deletions cut 7 bases from V and 3 bases from J, with 13 bases between. The CDR3 nucleotides read TGCAGTGTCAGAGGAGCGCGCTACGAGCAGTACTTC. This encodes CSVRGARYEQYF.

The rearrangement links TRBV4-1 to TRBJ2-1; possible D gene TRBD1, 5 bases. The V and J ends lost 1 base and 1 base respectively, with 11 bases between them. Looked up from germline, CDR1 is MGHRA and CDR2 is YSYEKL. The CDR3 sequence is 16 residues long. The CDR3 DNA reads TGCGCCAGCAGCCAAGTGCAGGGCCGTTCCTACAATGAGCAGTTCTTC. Encoded protein: CASSQVQGRSYNEQFF.

Many counts were recorded for this clonotype. The rearrangement joins TRBV5-5 to TRBJ2-7, with a weak D call TRBD1 (7 bases). The germline V and J ends were trimmed by 4 bases and 2 bases, with 10 bases remaining between them. From germline, CDR1 is SGHKS and CDR2 YYEKEE (reference sequence). This CDR3 has 13 residues. CDR3 DNA sequence: TGTGCCAGCAGCCGCGGGACAGCCTACGAGCAGTACTTC. The encoded protein is CASSRGTAYEQYF.

This clonotype has only a few counts. The V and J genes are TRBV7-3 and TRBJ2-6; no reliable D call. Per germline, CDR1 SGHTA and CDR2 FQGTGA. The V and J ends lost 5 bases and 0 bases respectively, with 11 bases between them. The CDR3 runs to 16 residues. The CDR3 reads CASSLGLLSGANVLTF. CDR3 nucleotides: TGTGCCAGCAGCCTCGGCCTCCTCTCTGGGGCCAACGTCCTGACTTTC.

This chain connects TRBV24-1 to TRBJ2-3, with D possibly called TRBD1 or TRBD2 (5 bases each). Trimming shortened V by 1 base and J by 1 base, and 8 bases separated the two germline ends. Germline V gene lookup returns CDR1 KGHDR and CDR2 SFDVKD. This CDR3 has 15 residues. The CDR3 DNA follows: TGTGCCACCAGTGATTTTAGGGACCGCACAGATACGCAGTATTTT. Translated, it gives CATSDFRDRTDTQYF.

This clonotype was picked up a small number of times. J is TRBJ2-7 and V is TRBV12-3 or TRBV12-4; TRBD2 matches 15 bases. CDR3 size: 15 residues. V was clipped by 6 bases and J by 3 bases; unmatched bases: 3. The CDR3, as DNA: TGTGCCAGCAGACAGGGACTAGCGGGAGGCTACGAGCAGTACTTC. This translates into CASRQGLAGGYEQYF.

This CDR3 reads CASTSGYLYEQYF. The CDR3 DNA reads TGTGCCAGTACATCAGGATACCTCTACGAGCAGTACTTC. The rearrangement uses TRBV27 and TRBJ2-5; D uncertain. Judging by the DNA end, TRBJ2-7 fits better; the J call may be wrong. The germline V gene encodes CDR1 MNHEY and CDR2 SMNVEV (reference sequence). CDR3 size: 13 residues.

The CDR3 region is CASSLGEGETQYF. In DNA form, the CDR3 reads TGTGCCAGCAGCTTAGGGGAGGGAGAGACCCAGTACTTC. V is TRBV7-9 and J is TRBJ2-5; 7 bases are shared with TRBD2. Germline V gene sequence: CDR1 SEHNR, CDR2 FQNEAQ (reference sequence). This CDR3 comprises 13 residues. J lost 4 bases, V lost 1 base, and 0 bases had no gene match.

This clonotype was picked up a small number of times. The gene calls are TRBV6-5 and TRBJ2-1; 12 bases agree with TRBD2. The CDR3 covers 15 residues. The V and J ends lost 7 bases and 7 bases, in that order; junction bases with no gene match: 8. Germline CDR1 MNHEY, CDR2 SVGAGI. The CDR3 DNA reads TGTGCCAGCACCCAACTAGCGGGAGGACGGAATGAGCAGTTCTTC. This sequence encodes CASTQLAGGRNEQFF.

In its sample, this clonotype was seen a few times. The CDR3 spells CASSQEIGRTDTQYF. Written as DNA, the CDR3 is TGCGCCAGCAGCCAAGAAATCGGGCGCACAGATACGCAGTATTTT. The chain employs TRBV4-1 and TRBJ2-3; D is uncertain. Trimming took 0 bases from V and 1 from J, leaving 8 bases between them. CDR1 is MGHRA, CDR2 YSYEKL, per germline. This CDR3 is built from 15 residues.

This clonotype was counted a single time. This chain joins TRBV11-2 and TRBJ2-7; possible D gene TRBD1, 6 bases. Trimming shortened V by 5 bases and J by 0 bases, and 14 bases separated the two germline ends. CDR3 length: 15 residues. Germline V lookup: CDR1 SGHAT, CDR2 FQNNGV. In DNA, the CDR3 is TGTGCCAGCAGCAAGGACAGTAGGAGCTCCTACGAGCAGTACTTC. Amino acids: CASSKDSRSSYEQYF. The full variable domain, completed using reference TRBV11-2 and TRBJ2-7, is EAGVAQSPRYKIIEKRQSVAFWCNPISGHATLYWYQQILGQGPKLLIQFQNNGVVDDSQLPKDRFSAERLKGVDSTLKIQPAKLEDSAVYLCASSKDSRSSYEQYFGPGTRLTVT.

The DNA for the CDR3 is TGCAGTGCTGGACGGTCGTACGGGGGGCAAGAGACCCAGTACTTC. As protein: CSAGRSYGGQETQYF. The rearrangement joins TRBV20-1 to TRBJ2-5, with 7 bases matching TRBD2. This CDR3 has 15 residues. Germline V lookup: CDR1 DFQATT, CDR2 SNEGSKA (reference sequence). With 5 bases clipped from V and 2 bases from J, the junction kept 11 bases outside the gene matches.

The chain has TRBV20-1 and TRBJ2-3; 9 positions agree with TRBD2. The J segment lost 1 base and the V segment lost 3 bases, leaving 5 bases of the junction unmatched. Germline-derived CDR1 and CDR2 are DFQATT and SNEGSKA (reference sequence). This CDR3 has 15 residues. The DNA of the CDR3 is TGCAGTGCTAGTTTAGCGGGAGTCGGCACAGATACGCAGTATTTT. This gives the protein CSASLAGVGTDTQYF.

The chain carries TRBV4-2 and TRBJ1-2, with a weak D call TRBD1 (5 bases). CDR1 is LGHNA, CDR2 YNFKEQ, per germline. V shed 1 base and J shed 3 bases, with 6 bases lying between them. The CDR3 runs 13 residues. The CDR3, as DNA: TGTGCCAGCAGCCAAGGGGGGGACTATGGCTACACCTTC. Protein: CASSQGGDYGYTF.

This chain connects TRBV18 to TRBJ2-1; D gene ambiguous. V was clipped by 3 bases and J by 1 base, with 13 bases between them. CDR1 and CDR2 from the germline V gene are KGHSH and LQKENI. The length of the CDR3 is 16 residues. The CDR3 bases are TGTGCCAGCTCACCGCAGGACGTAGGATCCTACAATGAGCAGTTCTTC. Translated, it gives CASSPQDVGSYNEQFF.

In regard to this clonotype: A read error may produce the germline difference seen at one junction end. CDR3 in DNA: TGTGCCAGCAGCTTAGGACAGGGCTGGAGCTACACCTTC. Translating gives CASSLGQGWSYTF. The chain couples TRBV12-3 or TRBV12-4 to TRBJ1-2; TRBD1 aligns across 8 bases. This CDR3 is built from 13 residues.

The V and J genes are TRBV12-3 or TRBV12-4 and TRBJ2-3, with 9 bases identical to TRBD2. This CDR3 has 17 amino acids. J was trimmed by 2 bases and V by 3 bases; bases with no gene match: 9. The CDR3 reads CASSFAPLAGNTDTQYF. CDR3 in DNA: TGTGCCAGCAGTTTTGCCCCCCTAGCGGGAAACACAGATACGCAGTATTTT.